The 30 T cell receptor beta chains below come from one sample, sequenced in a study of control samples from healthy donors and cancer patients. Profiled with immunoSEQ multiplex PCR; TCRdb holds only in-frame clones, not every one. The sample includes tens of thousands of clones, around 96% of them seen just once. The sample was blood. Receptors were obtained from a young woman in good health.

The chain uses TRBV5-1 and TRBJ2-5; TRBD2 aligns across 15 bases. With 4 bases clipped from V and 5 bases from J, the junction kept 9 bases outside the gene matches. Germline V CDR1 and CDR2: SGHRS, YFSETQ. CDR3 length: 17 amino acids. Written as DNA, the CDR3 is TGCGCCAGCAGCACGGGACTAGCGGGAGGTGCAGCTGAGACCCAGTACTTC. Translating it yields CASSTGLAGGAAETQYF.

V is TRBV3-1 (or the pseudogene TRBV3-2) and J is TRBJ2-1; possibly TRBD1 for D (6 bases). CDR1 and CDR2 from the germline V gene are LGHDT and YNNKEL (reference sequence). Deletions cut 1 base from V and 6 bases from J, with 13 bases between. CDR3 length: 15 amino acids. Here the CDR3 reads CASSQAGTSFNEQFF. Here the CDR3 DNA reads TGTGCCAGCAGCCAAGCTGGGACATCTTTCAATGAGCAGTTCTTC.

V gene TRBV7-3 combines with J gene TRBJ2-7, with D possibly being TRBD1 (6 bases). CDR3 size: 15 residues. V was cut by 2 bases and J by 0 bases, with 11 bases left in between. Germline V CDR1 and CDR2: SGHTA, FQGTGA. CDR3 in DNA: TGTGCCAGCAGCTTATACAGGGCGAGCTCCTACGAGCAGTACTTC. Translating it yields CASSLYRASSYEQYF.

The J gene is TRBJ1-2, the V gene TRBV9; D is unresolved. Per the germline V gene, CDR1 is SGDLS and CDR2 is YYNGEE. Trimming stripped 2 bases from V and 1 base from J, with 15 bases between. The length of the CDR3 is 16 residues. CDR3 DNA sequence: TGTGCCAGCAGCGTCGATCCGATGGAACTTAACTATGGCTACACCTTC. Its translation: CASSVDPMELNYGYTF.

This sequence joins TRBV7-9 and TRBJ2-3; the match to TRBD2 covers 8 bases. The CDR3 has 14 amino acids. J lost 6 bases, V lost 4 bases, and 6 bases had no gene match. CDR1 SEHNR and CDR2 FQNEAQ come from the germline V gene (reference sequence). CDR3 in DNA: TGTGCCAGCAGCTCGGGACTAGGGGGGGATACGCAGTATTTT. Protein product: CASSSGLGGDTQYF. The whole variable domain, filled in from reference TRBV7-9 and TRBJ2-3, reads DTGVSQNPRHKITKRGQNVTFRCDPISEHNRLYWYRQTLGQGPEFLTYFQNEAQLEKSRLLSDRFSAERPKGSFSTLEIQRTEQGDSAMYLCASSSGLGGDTQYFGPGTRLTVL.

The V and J genes are TRBV6-5 and TRBJ1-5; D unresolved. CDR1 and CDR2 (germline): MNHEY, SVGAGI. V lost 5 bases and J 0 bases, leaving 5 bases between the germline ends. The CDR3 is made up of 13 amino acids. In nucleotides, the CDR3 is TGTGCCAGCAGTACGTATAGCAATCAGCCCCAGCATTTT. The encoded protein is CASSTYSNQPQHF.

The chain carries TRBV5-8 and TRBJ2-7, with D unresolved. The CDR3 covers 12 residues. The V end lost 0 bases, the J end lost 6 bases, and 7 bases lay between the germline ends. Germline V lookup: CDR1 SGHTS, CDR2 YDEGEE. The CDR3 sequence is CASSLEVSEQYF. For the CDR3, the DNA is TGTGCCAGCAGCTTGGAGGTCAGCGAGCAGTACTTC. Based on the CDR3 plus reference TRBV5-8 and TRBJ2-7, the full variable domain is EAGVTQSPTHLIKTRGQQATLRCSPISGHTSVYWYQQALGLGLQFLLWYDEGEERNRGNFPPRFSGRQFPNYSSELNVNALELEDSALYLCASSLEVSEQYFGPGTRLTVT.

This clone was counted once. The genes are TRBV6-5 and TRBJ1-2; 8 bases are a match to TRBD1. Germline V gene sequence: CDR1 MNHEY, CDR2 SVGAGI. Trimming took 6 bases from V and 7 from J; bases not matched to a gene: 10. The CDR3 sequence is 14 residues long. The CDR3 is CASSGQGGGRGYTF. The CDR3 region has the DNA TGTGCCAGCAGCGGACAGGGCGGAGGTCGTGGCTACACCTTC.

The chain carries TRBV2 and TRBJ1-4; TRBD1 agrees at 7 bases. The V gene's germline CDR1 is SNHLY and CDR2 FYNNEI. V shed 7 bases, J shed 5 bases, and the junction held 7 bases outside the gene matches. The CDR3 is 14 residues long. The CDR3 loop is CASTRDSVNEKLFF. In DNA form, the CDR3 reads TGTGCCAGCACCCGGGACAGCGTAAATGAAAAACTGTTTTTT.

CDR3 nucleotide sequence: TGTGCCAGCAGTTCCCCGGGACGGGCACGGCAGACCCAGTACTTC. Translating gives CASSSPGRARQTQYF. The chain links TRBV6-7 to TRBJ2-5; D is tentatively TRBD1 or TRBD2 (5 bases each). TRBV6-7 is noted as an ORF with a role that remains uncertain. The CDR3 has 15 residues. V lost 4 bases, J lost 6 bases, and 18 bases lay in between.

The chain links TRBV6-5 to TRBJ1-2; 8 bases align to TRBD1. Per germline, CDR1 MNHEY and CDR2 SVGAGI. V lost 4 bases, J lost 3 bases, and 7 bases stayed unmatched. The CDR3 contains 15 residues. For the CDR3, the DNA is TGTGCCAGCAGTTCTTACGGGACAGGCGACTATGGCTACACCTTC. Translated: CASSSYGTGDYGYTF.

This chain joins TRBV15 and TRBJ1-5; D might be TRBD1 (5 bases). V was trimmed by 1 base and J by 5 bases, leaving 15 bases between them. The germline V gene encodes CDR1 LNHNV and CDR2 YYDKDF (reference sequence). This CDR3 has 16 amino acids. The DNA of the CDR3 is TGTGCCACCAGCAGAGCAATGGGACGGAGGGATCAGCCCCAGCATTTT. Translated: CATSRAMGRRDQPQHF.

The chain couples TRBV9 to TRBJ2-5; TRBD2 matches at 8 bases. In germline, CDR1 is SGDLS, CDR2 YYNGEE. The CDR3 runs 14 residues. J lost 4 bases, V lost 4 bases, and 6 bases had no gene match. The CDR3 nucleotides read TGTGCCAGCAGCTCCCGGGGGGGTGGAGAGACCCAGTACTTC. Translated, it gives CASSSRGGGETQYF.

The chain is built from TRBV2 and TRBJ1-1; no clear D gene. Germline V gives CDR1 SNHLY, CDR2 FYNNEI. V lost 3 bases, J lost 0 bases, and 5 bases lay in between. This CDR3 is built from 13 residues. In DNA form, the CDR3 reads TGTGCCAGCAGTGATGGGCTGAACACTGAAGCTTTCTTT. This gives the protein CASSDGLNTEAFF.

This chain joins TRBV13 and TRBJ2-2; 7 positions match TRBD2. The ends lost 5 bases at V and 4 bases at J; junction bases unmatched: 13. Germline V lookup: CDR1 PRHDT, CDR2 FYEKMQ (reference sequence). The length of the CDR3 is 17 residues. For the CDR3, the DNA is TGTGCCAGCAGCCCGTCGGGAGGCAGTGCGTCCACCGGGGAGCTGTTTTTT. Protein sequence: CASSPSGGSASTGELFF.

The chain is built from TRBV6-1 and TRBJ2-7, with TRBD2 as a possible D gene (5 bases). The V and J ends lost 1 base and 0 bases respectively, with 10 bases between them. In germline, CDR1 is MNHNS, CDR2 SASEGT. The CDR3 runs to 15 residues. CDR3 sequence reads: CASSEGTGSSYEQYF. CDR3 coding DNA: TGTGCCAGCAGTGAAGGGACGGGAAGCTCCTACGAGCAGTACTTC.

This chain uses TRBV28 with TRBJ1-2; no definite D call. Germline V CDR1 and CDR2: MDHEN, SYDVKM. V gave up 6 bases and J gave up 2 bases, with 10 bases separating them. The CDR3 spans 13 residues. The CDR3 spells CASRWTGNYGYTF. The CDR3 nucleotides are TGTGCCAGCAGATGGACGGGGAACTATGGCTACACCTTC.

This rearrangement joins TRBV7-2 to TRBJ2-3; D unresolved. Deletions cut 1 base from V and 6 bases from J, with 11 bases between. CDR1 SGHTA and CDR2 FQGNSA come from the germline V gene. The CDR3 is made up of 14 amino acids. CDR3 in amino acids: CASSLVGLGDTQYF. CDR3 DNA sequence: TGTGCCAGCAGCTTAGTGGGTCTCGGCGATACGCAGTATTTT.

This chain links TRBV11-2 with TRBJ1-4; TRBD1 aligns across 8 bases. Per germline, CDR1 SGHAT and CDR2 FQNNGV. Trimming at V came to 4 bases and at J to 3 bases, leaving 7 bases not matched to a gene. This CDR3 region has 16 residues. The CDR3 DNA reads TGTGCCAGCAGCTCCCTCCAGGGGGCTTCTAATGAAAAACTGTTTTTT. Its protein is CASSSLQGASNEKLFF. The full variable domain, with the rest looked up from reference TRBV11-2 and TRBJ1-4, is EAGVAQSPRYKIIEKRQSVAFWCNPISGHATLYWYQQILGQGPKLLIQFQNNGVVDDSQLPKDRFSAERLKGVDSTLKIQPAKLEDSAVYLCASSSLQGASNEKLFFGSGTQLSVL.

The gene calls are TRBV28 and TRBJ2-3; TRBD2 agrees at 13 bases. Germline V gene lookup returns CDR1 MDHEN and CDR2 SYDVKM. Losses at the gene ends were 5 bases for V and 5 bases for J; bases not matched to a gene: 7. This CDR3 region has 16 residues. CDR3 sequence (DNA): TGTGCCAGCAGTCCCGGGGGACTAGCGGGACAAGATACGCAGTATTTT. Its protein product is CASSPGGLAGQDTQYF.

The chain carries TRBV3-1 (or the pseudogene TRBV3-2) and TRBJ2-7; tentatively, D is TRBD1 or TRBD2 (5 bases each). The CDR3 length is 14 residues. Germline CDR1 and CDR2: LGHDT and YNNKEL (reference sequence). Trimming removed 4 bases from V and 2 bases from J, with 12 bases in between. CDR3 coding DNA: TGTGCCAGCAGCCGACGGGACGGAACCTACGAGCAGTACTTC. Its protein is CASSRRDGTYEQYF.

The V call is TRBV10-1, the J call TRBJ2-7; possibly TRBD1 for D (6 bases). The CDR3 spans 14 residues. The V end was cut by 10 bases, the J end by 5 bases, with 21 bases between. Germline V gene sequence: CDR1 WNHNN, CDR2 SYGVQD (reference sequence). The CDR3 DNA sequence: TGCGCCATCCCGGCTAAGGGGGATCCGGACGAGCAGTACTTC. Protein: CAIPAKGDPDEQYF.

The V call is TRBV5-1, the J call TRBJ2-3; D possibly corresponds to TRBD2 (5 bases). CDR3 length equals 15 residues. The germline V gene has CDR1 SGHRS and CDR2 YFSETQ. Trimming stripped 4 bases from V and 6 bases from J, with 18 bases between. The CDR3 DNA sequence: TGCGCCAGCAGCCCCCGCCTAGGAGGTTCCGATACGCAGTATTTT. This codes for CASSPRLGGSDTQYF.

This CDR3 reads CASSLGESPGGLEQYF. DNA for the CDR3: TGCGCCAGCAGCTTGGGCGAGAGCCCTGGGGGACTCGAGCAGTACTTC. V usage is TRBV5-1 and J usage is TRBJ2-7; D is possibly TRBD2 (6 bases). With 0 bases removed from V and 6 bases from J, the gap between germline ends came to 19 bases. The V gene's germline CDR1 is SGHRS and CDR2 YFSETQ. This CDR3 comprises 16 residues.

This clone was detected only once. The rearrangement uses TRBV15 and TRBJ2-5; D unresolved. CDR3 length: 14 amino acids. CDR1 and CDR2 from the germline V gene are LNHNV and YYDKDF (reference sequence). With 0 bases removed from V and 2 bases from J, the gap between germline ends came to 7 bases. This chain's CDR3 is CATSRDGVQETQYF. DNA of the CDR3: TGTGCCACCAGCAGAGATGGGGTACAAGAGACCCAGTACTTC.

The CDR3 here is CASSKAPGQGGYTF. The CDR3 coding sequence is TGTGCCAGCAGCAAAGCGCCAGGGCAGGGTGGCTACACCTTC. The J gene is TRBJ1-2, the V gene TRBV21-1; TRBD1 is the table's D call, not checked against the DNA. TRBV21-1 counts as a pseudogene. The CDR3 covers 14 residues.

The rearrangement joins TRBV28 to TRBJ2-7; D unresolved. V was pared by 3 bases and J by 0 bases, with 6 bases between. Germline values: CDR1 MDHEN, CDR2 SYDVKM. The CDR3 is made up of 13 amino acids. CDR3 sequence (DNA): TGTGCCAGCAGTTTTGAACCCTCCTACGAGCAGTACTTC. Protein: CASSFEPSYEQYF.

This rearrangement joins TRBV7-3 to TRBJ2-4; D remains unclear. This CDR3 spans 15 amino acids. The germline V gene has CDR1 SGHTA and CDR2 FQGTGA. V lost 1 base and J 6 bases, leaving 13 bases between the germline ends. The DNA for the CDR3 is TGTGCCAGCAGCTTAAGGCCCAGTCTAGGAAACATTCAGTACTTC. Translated: CASSLRPSLGNIQYF.

This clone was seen a single time. This chain joins TRBV15 and TRBJ2-5, with 13 bases matching TRBD2. Germline CDR1 reads LNHNV; CDR2 reads YYDKDF (reference sequence). CDR3 size: 18 residues. The junction had 9 bases not matched to a gene; V was cut back by 0 bases and J by 5 bases. As DNA, the CDR3 is TGTGCCACCAGCAGAGATGGAACTAGCGGGAGGGCCGGTGAGACCCAGTACTTC. Its translation is CATSRDGTSGRAGETQYF.

The gene calls are TRBV19 and TRBJ2-2, with 11 positions matching TRBD2. The V gene end was trimmed by 6 bases and the J gene end by 4 bases; junction bases not matched to a gene: 4. Germline V gives CDR1 LNHDA, CDR2 SQIVND (reference sequence). The CDR3 extends over 15 amino acids. CDR3 loop: CASRGTSGATGELFF. The CDR3 region has the DNA TGTGCCAGTAGGGGGACTAGCGGCGCCACCGGGGAGCTGTTTTTT.